The source of this T cell receptor (beta chain) is a study of T-cell memory formation after mild COVID-19. After 5'RACE with constant-segment primers, TCR alpha and TCR beta cDNA libraries carrying sample barcodes and UMIs were obtained. A single record per CDR3 protein comes from TCRdb applying MiXCR to the 5' RACE reads. This sample has fewer than 150,000 distinct CDR3 sequences, with 13% to 15% found just once. Broader study findings: CM and EM subsets held most contracting CD4+ clones; EMRA held CD8+ ones. There was a balanced CD4/CD8 profile in clones contracting day 15 to 85, and later expanders leaned CD4+. Cross-reactive memory seemingly joined, as some responding clones were found in pre-infection memory.

About this clonotype itself: Antigen specificity is unknown.

The sample taken for sequencing was PBMCs or a T cell subset sorted from them (not recorded which). The sequence was obtained from an adult woman who had mild COVID-19 (a few samples of this study predate the infection). Cell type and time point are not known.

The CDR3 DNA sequence: TGCGCCAGCAGTCCGGACAGGGGGGTTCCTACCGAGCAGTACTTC. This sequence encodes CASSPDRGVPTEQYF. The chain couples TRBV4-1 to TRBJ2-7; 10 bases fit TRBD1. V shed 6 bases, J shed 6 bases, and the junction held 11 bases outside the gene matches. Looked up from germline, CDR1 is MGHRA and CDR2 is YSYEKL. This CDR3 has 15 residues.